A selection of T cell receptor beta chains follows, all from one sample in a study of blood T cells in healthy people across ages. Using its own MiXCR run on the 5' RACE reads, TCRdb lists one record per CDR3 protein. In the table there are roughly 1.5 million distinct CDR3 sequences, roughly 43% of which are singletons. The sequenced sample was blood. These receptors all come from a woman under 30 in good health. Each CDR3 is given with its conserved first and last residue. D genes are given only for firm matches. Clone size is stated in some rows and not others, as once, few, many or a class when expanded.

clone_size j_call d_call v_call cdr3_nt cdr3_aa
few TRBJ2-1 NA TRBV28 TGTGCCAGCAGTTACACAGGGAGGTATAATGAGCAGTTCTTC CASSYTGRYNEQFF
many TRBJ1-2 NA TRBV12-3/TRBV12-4 TGTGCCAGCAGGAACAACGGTGGCTACACCTTC CASRNNGGYTF
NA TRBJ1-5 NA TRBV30 TGTGCCTGGACGCAAGGCAGCTATAGCAATCCGCCCCAGCATTTT CAWTQGSYSNPPQHF
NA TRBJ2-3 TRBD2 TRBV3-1 TGTGCCAGCAGCCAGCAGTCTAGCGGGGGGGCAGATACGCAGTATTTT CASSQQSSGGADTQYF
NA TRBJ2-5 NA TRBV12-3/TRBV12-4 TGTGCCAGCACCCCGGACAGTGAAGAGACCCAGTACTTC CASTPDSEETQYF
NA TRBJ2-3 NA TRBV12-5 TGTGCTAGTGGTTCCGGGACAACTAGCACAGATACGCAGTATTTT CASGSGTTSTDTQYF
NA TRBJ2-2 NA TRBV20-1 TGCAGTGCTAGAAACAGGGACTACGGGGAGCTGTTTTTT CSARNRDYGELFF
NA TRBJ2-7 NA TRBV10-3 TGTGCCATCAGTGAGTCCCCTTCGGGGACCTACGAGCAGTACTTC CAISESPSGTYEQYF
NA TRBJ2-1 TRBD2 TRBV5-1 TGCGCCAGCAGCTTCAGGAGCGGGAACAATGAGCAGTTCTTC CASSFRSGNNEQFF
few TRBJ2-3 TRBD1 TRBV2 TGTGCCAGCAAACCACCGCGGGGGACAGGGGGACTTTTCACAGATACGCAGTATTTT CASKPPRGTGGLFTDTQYF
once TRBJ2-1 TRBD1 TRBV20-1 TGCAGTGTCCAGACAGGGGGCGGCTCCTACAATGAGCAGTTCTTC CSVQTGGGSYNEQFF
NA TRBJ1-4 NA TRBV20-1 TGCAGTGCCACTGCAACTAATGAAAAACTGTTTTTT CSATATNEKLFF
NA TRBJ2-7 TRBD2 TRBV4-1 TGCGCCAGCAGCCAAGACAGTGGAGCGGGGATATACGAGCAGTACTTC CASSQDSGAGIYEQYF
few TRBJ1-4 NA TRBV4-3 TGCGCCAGCAAGGGGCAGGGAGGGTACCGGTCTAATGAAAAACTGTTTTTT CASKGQGGYRSNEKLFF
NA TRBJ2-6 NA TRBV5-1 TGCGCCAGTACACCACGGGACTCTGGGGCCAACGTCCTGACTTTC CASTPRDSGANVLTF
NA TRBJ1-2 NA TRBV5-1 TGCGCCAGCAGCTTGGAGGACGGGATCTATGGCTACACCTTC CASSLEDGIYGYTF
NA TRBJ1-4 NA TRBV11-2 TGTGCCAGCAGCTTACCGGACAACAAACTGTTTTTT CASSLPDNKLFF
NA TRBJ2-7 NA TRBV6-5 TGTGCCAGCAGTTATAGGACAACCTACAATGAGCAGTACTTC CASSYRTTYNEQYF
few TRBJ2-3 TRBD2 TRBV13 TGTGCCAGCAGCGAACCGGGACTAGGGCAAGATACGCAGTATTTT CASSEPGLGQDTQYF
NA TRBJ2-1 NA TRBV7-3 TGTGCCAGCAGTATGGGGCTCCTCTCCTACAATGAGCAGTTCTTC CASSMGLLSYNEQFF
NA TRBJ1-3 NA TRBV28 TGTGCCAGCAGAGTGGCGTCGGGGGAAAGAGGCACCATATATTTT CASRVASGERGTIYF
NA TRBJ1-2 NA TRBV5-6 TGTGCCAGCAGCTTGGTGGGGGTTCCTAACTATGGCTACACCTTC CASSLVGVPNYGYTF
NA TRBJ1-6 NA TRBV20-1 TGCAGTGCCGGGTTGGATACTAATTCACCCCTCCACTTT CSAGLDTNSPLHF
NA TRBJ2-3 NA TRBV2 TGTGCCAGCAGTGAAGGGGGGGTGATCACAGATACGCAGTATTTT CASSEGGVITDTQYF
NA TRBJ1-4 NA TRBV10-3 TGTGCCATCACCCCTGGAGGGACACATGGAAAACTGTTTTTT CAITPGGTHGKLFF
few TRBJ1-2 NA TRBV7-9 TGTGCCAGCAGCTTAGTTTGGTACGGCTACACCTTC CASSLVWYGYTF
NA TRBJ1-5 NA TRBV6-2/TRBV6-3 TGTGCCAGCAGAGATAGGATTCTCGGCAATCAGCCCCAGCATTTT CASRDRILGNQPQHF
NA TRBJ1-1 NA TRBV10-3 TGTGCCATCAGTGACGGTAGGGGACCGCTGAACACTGAAGCTTTCTTT CAISDGRGPLNTEAFF
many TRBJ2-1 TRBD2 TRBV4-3 TGCGCCAGCAGCGATAGCGGGGGGATAACCTACAATGAGCAGTTCTTC CASSDSGGITYNEQFF
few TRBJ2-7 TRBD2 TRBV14 TGTGCCAGCAGCCAAGCCCCCGGGACTAGCCTAGTCGAGCAGTACTTC CASSQAPGTSLVEQYF
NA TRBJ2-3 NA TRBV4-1 TGCGCCAGCAGCCAAGATCCCTCGTTATCAGATACGCAGTATTTT CASSQDPSLSDTQYF
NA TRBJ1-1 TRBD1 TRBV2 TGTGCCAGCAGTCAGGGGGTTGGAGCTTTCTTT CASSQGVGAFF
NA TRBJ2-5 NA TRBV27 TGTGCCAGCAGCCTGCCCCGGAACCAAGAGACCCAGTACTTC CASSLPRNQETQYF
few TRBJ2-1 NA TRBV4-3 TGCGCCAGCAGCCATTCCTTAGGACAGAGCTCCTACAATGAGCAGTTCTTC CASSHSLGQSSYNEQFF
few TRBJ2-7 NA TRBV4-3 TGCGCCAGCAGCCAATCTGCCAGGGCCCCCTACGAGCAGTACTTC CASSQSARAPYEQYF
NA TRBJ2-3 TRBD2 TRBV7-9 TGTGCCAGCAGCACCGGGACTAGCGACACAGATACGCGGTATTTT CASSTGTSDTDTRYF
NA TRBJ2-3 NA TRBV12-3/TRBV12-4 TGTGCCAGCAGTTTCCTACAGGGTTTCACAGATACGCAGTATTTT CASSFLQGFTDTQYF
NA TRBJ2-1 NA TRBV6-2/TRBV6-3 TGTGCCAGCAGTTACGGGGGGCTCGGGGAGGGGTCCTACAATGAGCAGTTCTTC CASSYGGLGEGSYNEQFF
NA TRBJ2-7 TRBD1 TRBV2 TGTGCCAGCAGTCAGGGGGTGCATGAGCAGTACTTC CASSQGVHEQYF
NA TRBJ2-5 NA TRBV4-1 TGCGCCAGCAGCCAAGATGCCTTTACAGGGCCTCAAGAGACCCAGTACTTC CASSQDAFTGPQETQYF
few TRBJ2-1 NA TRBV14 TGTGCCAGCAGCCAAGAATTTAGCGTAGGGCAGTTCTTC CASSQEFSVGQFF
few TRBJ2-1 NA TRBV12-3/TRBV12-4 TGTGCCAGCAGTCCCGGGCCTAACTTAGGCTCCTACAATGAGCAGTTCTTC CASSPGPNLGSYNEQFF
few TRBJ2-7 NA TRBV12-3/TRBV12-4 TGTGCCAGCTTTAACAGCCCATACGAGCAGTACTTC CASFNSPYEQYF
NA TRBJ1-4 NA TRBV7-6 TGTGCCAGCAGCTTATGGGGGGCTAATGAAAAACTGTTTTTT CASSLWGANEKLFF
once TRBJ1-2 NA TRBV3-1 TGTGCCAGCAGCCAAGATGAAAAAAATAACTATGGCTACACCTTC CASSQDEKNNYGYTF
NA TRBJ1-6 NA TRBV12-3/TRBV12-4 TGTGCCAGCAGTTTGGAGACCACCGGATTACGTCGCTCACCCCTCCACTTT CASSLETTGLRRSPLHF
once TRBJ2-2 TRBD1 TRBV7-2 TGTGCCAGCAGCGCCGGGACAGAGTTCGGGGAGCTGTTTTTT CASSAGTEFGELFF
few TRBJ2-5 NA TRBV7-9 TGTGCCAGCAGCTCAAGACAGACAAAGAGAGAGACCCAGTACTTC CASSSRQTKRETQYF
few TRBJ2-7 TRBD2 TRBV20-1 TGCAGTGCTAGAGAGCTAGCGGGGGGATTCTACGAGCAGTACTTC CSARELAGGFYEQYF
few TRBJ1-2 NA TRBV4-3 TGCGCCAGCAGCCAAGTTTATGCAGGGGACTATGGCTACACCTTC CASSQVYAGDYGYTF
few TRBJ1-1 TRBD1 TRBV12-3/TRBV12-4 TGTGCCAGCAGTTTCGGAGGGGGCGCTTTCTTT CASSFGGGAFF
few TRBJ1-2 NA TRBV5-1 TGCGCCAGCAGCCCCTATGATCCCCAGGCGTATGGCTACACCTTC CASSPYDPQAYGYTF